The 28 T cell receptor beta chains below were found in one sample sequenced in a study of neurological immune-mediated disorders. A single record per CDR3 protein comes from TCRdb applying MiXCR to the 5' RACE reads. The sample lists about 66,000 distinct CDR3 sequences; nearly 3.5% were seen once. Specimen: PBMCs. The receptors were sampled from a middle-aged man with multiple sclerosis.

The CDR3: CSASGENTGELFF. CDR3 DNA sequence: TGCAGCGCCAGCGGGGAGAACACCGGGGAGCTGTTTTTT. The V call is TRBV29-1, the J call TRBJ2-2; 7 bases are shared with TRBD2. CDR1 and CDR2 (germline): SQVTM, ANQGSEA. V was pared by 7 bases and J by 1 base, with 3 bases of the junction left unmatched. This CDR3 region has 13 residues.

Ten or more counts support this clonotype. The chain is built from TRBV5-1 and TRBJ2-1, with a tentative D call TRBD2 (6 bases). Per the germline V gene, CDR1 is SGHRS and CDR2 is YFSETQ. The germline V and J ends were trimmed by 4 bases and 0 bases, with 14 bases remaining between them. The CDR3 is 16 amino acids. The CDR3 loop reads CASSPVGTGSYNEQFF. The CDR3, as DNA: TGCGCCAGCAGCCCCGTTGGGACTGGCTCCTACAATGAGCAGTTCTTC.

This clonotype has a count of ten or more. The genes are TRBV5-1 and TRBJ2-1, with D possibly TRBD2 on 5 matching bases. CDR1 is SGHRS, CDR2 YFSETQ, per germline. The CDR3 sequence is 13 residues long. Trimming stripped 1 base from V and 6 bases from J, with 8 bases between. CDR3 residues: CASSLLRGNEQFF. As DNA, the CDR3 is TGCGCCAGCAGCTTGCTCCGGGGCAATGAGCAGTTCTTC.

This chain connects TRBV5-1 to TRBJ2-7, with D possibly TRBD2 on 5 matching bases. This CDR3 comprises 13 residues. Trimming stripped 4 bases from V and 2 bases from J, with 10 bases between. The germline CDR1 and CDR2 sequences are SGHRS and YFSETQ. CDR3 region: CASSGSDTYEQYF. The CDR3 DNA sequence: TGCGCCAGCAGCGGGAGCGATACCTACGAGCAGTACTTC.

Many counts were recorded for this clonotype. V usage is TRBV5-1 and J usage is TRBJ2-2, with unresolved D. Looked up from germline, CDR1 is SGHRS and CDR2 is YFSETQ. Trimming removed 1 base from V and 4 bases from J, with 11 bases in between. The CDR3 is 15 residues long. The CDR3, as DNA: TGCGCCAGCAGCTTGCAACCCGGCGGCACCGGGGAGCTGTTTTTT. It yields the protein CASSLQPGGTGELFF.

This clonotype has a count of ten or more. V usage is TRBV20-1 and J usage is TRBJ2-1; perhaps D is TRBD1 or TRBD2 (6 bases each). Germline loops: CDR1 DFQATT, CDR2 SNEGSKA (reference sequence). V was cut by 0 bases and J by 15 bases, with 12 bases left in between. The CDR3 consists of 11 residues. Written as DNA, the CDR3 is TGCAGTGCTAGAGATATCGGGGGCTCGTTCTTC. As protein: CSARDIGGSFF.

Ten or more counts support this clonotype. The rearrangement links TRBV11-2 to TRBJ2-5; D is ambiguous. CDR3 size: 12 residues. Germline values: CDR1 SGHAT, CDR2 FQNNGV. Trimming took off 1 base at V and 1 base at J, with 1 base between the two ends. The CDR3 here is CASSLAQETQYF. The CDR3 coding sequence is TGTGCCAGCAGCTTAGCCCAAGAGACCCAGTACTTC.

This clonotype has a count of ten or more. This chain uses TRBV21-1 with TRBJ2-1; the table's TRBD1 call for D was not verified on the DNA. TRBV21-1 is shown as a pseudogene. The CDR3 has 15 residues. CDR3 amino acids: CASSKRQGTYNEQFF. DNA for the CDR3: TGTGCCAGCAGCAAAAGACAGGGAACCTACAATGAGCAGTTCTTC.

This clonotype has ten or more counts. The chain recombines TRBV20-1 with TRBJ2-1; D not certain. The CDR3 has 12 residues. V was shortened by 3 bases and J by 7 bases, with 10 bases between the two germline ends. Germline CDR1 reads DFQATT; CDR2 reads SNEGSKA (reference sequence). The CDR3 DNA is TGCAGTGCTAGTTCCCCTACTAATGAGCAGTTCTTC. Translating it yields CSASSPTNEQFF.

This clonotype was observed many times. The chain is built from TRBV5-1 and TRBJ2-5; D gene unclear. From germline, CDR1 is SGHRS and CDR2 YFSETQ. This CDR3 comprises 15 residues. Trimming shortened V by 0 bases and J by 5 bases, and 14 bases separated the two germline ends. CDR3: CASSLGPDPRETQYF. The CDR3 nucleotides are TGCGCCAGCAGCTTGGGGCCAGACCCCCGCGAGACCCAGTACTTC.

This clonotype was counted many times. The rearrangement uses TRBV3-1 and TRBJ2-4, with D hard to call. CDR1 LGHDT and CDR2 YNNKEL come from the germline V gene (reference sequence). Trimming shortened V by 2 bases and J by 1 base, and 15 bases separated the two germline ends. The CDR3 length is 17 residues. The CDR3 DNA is TGTGCCAGCAGCCAACCCCAAATGGCGGCCGCCAAAAACATTCAGTACTTC. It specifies CASSQPQMAAAKNIQYF.

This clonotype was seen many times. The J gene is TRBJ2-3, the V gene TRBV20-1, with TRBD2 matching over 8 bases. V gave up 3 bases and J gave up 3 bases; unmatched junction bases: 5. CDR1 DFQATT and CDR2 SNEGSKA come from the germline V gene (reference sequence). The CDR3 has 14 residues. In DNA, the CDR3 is TGCAGTGCTAGGAGCGGGAGCGGGACAGATACGCAGTATTTT. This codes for CSARSGSGTDTQYF.

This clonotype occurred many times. The CDR3 sequence is CASSQRRGPNTGELFF. CDR3 nucleotides: TGTGCCAGCAGCCAACGGCGGGGGCCGAACACCGGGGAGCTGTTTTTT. The gene calls are TRBV3-1 and TRBJ2-2, with TRBD2 as a possible D gene (7 bases). The CDR3 sequence is 16 residues long. V was cut by 2 bases and J by 0 bases, with 10 bases left in between. CDR1 LGHDT and CDR2 YNNKEL come from the germline V gene (reference sequence).

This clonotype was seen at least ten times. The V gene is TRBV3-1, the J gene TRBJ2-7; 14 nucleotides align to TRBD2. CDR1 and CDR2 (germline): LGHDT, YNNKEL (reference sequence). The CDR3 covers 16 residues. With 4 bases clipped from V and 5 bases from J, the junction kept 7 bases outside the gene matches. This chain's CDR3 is CASSRGTSGSAHEQYF. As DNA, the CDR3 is TGTGCCAGCAGCCGTGGGACTAGCGGGAGTGCCCACGAGCAGTACTTC.

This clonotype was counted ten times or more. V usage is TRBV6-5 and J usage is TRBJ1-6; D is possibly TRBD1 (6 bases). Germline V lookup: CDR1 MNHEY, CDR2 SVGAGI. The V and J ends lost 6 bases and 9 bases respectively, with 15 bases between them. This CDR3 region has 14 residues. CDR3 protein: CASRTTGIGSPLHF. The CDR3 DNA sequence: TGTGCCAGCAGAACAACAGGGATCGGTTCACCCCTCCACTTT.

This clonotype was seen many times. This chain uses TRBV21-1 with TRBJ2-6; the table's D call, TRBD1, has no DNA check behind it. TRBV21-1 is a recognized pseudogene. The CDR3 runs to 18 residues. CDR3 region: CASKRPGHSHSGANVLTF. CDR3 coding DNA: TGTGCCAGCAAACGCCCGGGACATTCACACTCTGGGGCCAACGTCCTGACTTTC.

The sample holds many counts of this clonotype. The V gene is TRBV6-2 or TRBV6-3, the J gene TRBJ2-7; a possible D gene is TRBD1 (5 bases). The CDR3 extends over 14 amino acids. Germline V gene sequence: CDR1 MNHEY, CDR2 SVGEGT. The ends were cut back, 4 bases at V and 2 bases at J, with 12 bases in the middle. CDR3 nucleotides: TGTGCCAGCAGTTGGGGCAGAGTCGCCTACGAGCAGTACTTC. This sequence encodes CASSWGRVAYEQYF.

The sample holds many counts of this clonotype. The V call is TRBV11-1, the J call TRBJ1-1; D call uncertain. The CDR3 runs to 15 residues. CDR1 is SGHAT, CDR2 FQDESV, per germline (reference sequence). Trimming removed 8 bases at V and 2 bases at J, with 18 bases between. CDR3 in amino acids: CASVISAEGNTEAFF. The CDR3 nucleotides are TGTGCCAGCGTGATTTCGGCAGAAGGAAACACTGAAGCTTTCTTT.

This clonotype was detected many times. CDR3 amino acids: CASSWDRVGYTF. As DNA, the CDR3 is TGCGCCAGCAGCTGGGACAGAGTCGGCTACACCTTC. V and J are TRBV5-1 and TRBJ1-2; 7 bases are a match to TRBD1. This CDR3 contains 12 residues. The V gene's germline CDR1 is SGHRS and CDR2 YFSETQ. The V and J ends lost 3 bases and 8 bases, in that order; junction bases with no gene match: 4. Complete variable domain (other parts from reference TRBV5-1 and TRBJ1-2): KAGVTQTPRYLIKTRGQQVTLSCSPISGHRSVSWYQQTPGQGLQFLFEYFSETQRNKGNFPGRFSGRQFSNSRSEMNVSTLELGDSALYLCASSWDRVGYTFGSGTRLTVV.

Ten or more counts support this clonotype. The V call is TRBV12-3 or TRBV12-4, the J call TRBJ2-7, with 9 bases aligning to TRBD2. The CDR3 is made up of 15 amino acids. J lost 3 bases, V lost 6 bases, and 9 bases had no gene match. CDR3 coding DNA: TGTGCCAGCAGCTCTGGGCCAGCGGGAGGCTACGAGCAGTACTTC. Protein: CASSSGPAGGYEQYF.

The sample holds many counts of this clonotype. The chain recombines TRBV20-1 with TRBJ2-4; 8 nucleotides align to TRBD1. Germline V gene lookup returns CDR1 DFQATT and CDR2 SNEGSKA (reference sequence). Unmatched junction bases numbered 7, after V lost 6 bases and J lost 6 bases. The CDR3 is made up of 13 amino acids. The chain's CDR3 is CSAQGQGTNIQYF. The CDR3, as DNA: TGCAGTGCCCAAGGACAGGGTACAAACATTCAGTACTTC.

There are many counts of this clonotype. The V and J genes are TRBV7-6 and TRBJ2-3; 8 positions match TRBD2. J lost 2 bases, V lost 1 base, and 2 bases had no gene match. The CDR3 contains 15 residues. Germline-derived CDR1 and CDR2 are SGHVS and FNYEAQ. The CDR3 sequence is CASSLERGFTDTQYF. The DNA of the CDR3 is TGTGCCAGCAGCTTAGAGCGGGGGTTCACAGATACGCAGTATTTT.

The CDR3 loop reads CASSPIQGTGELFF. The CDR3, as DNA: TGTGCCAGCTCACCGATTCAGGGGACCGGGGAGCTGTTTTTT. V is TRBV18 and J is TRBJ2-2, with TRBD1 as a possible D gene (6 bases). This CDR3 region has 14 residues. V was trimmed by 3 bases and J by 5 bases, leaving 10 bases between them. Germline V CDR1 and CDR2: KGHSH, LQKENI.

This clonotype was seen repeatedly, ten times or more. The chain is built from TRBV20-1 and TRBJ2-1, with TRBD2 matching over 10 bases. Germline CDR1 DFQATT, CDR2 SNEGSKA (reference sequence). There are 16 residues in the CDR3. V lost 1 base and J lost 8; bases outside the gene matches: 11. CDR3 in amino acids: CSARGGSGRLGDEQFF. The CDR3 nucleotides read TGCAGTGCTAGAGGAGGTAGCGGGAGGCTAGGGGATGAGCAGTTCTTC.

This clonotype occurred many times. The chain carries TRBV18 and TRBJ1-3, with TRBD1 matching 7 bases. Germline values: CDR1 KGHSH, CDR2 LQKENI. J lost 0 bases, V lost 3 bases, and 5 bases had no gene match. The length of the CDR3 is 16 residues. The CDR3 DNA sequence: TGTGCCAGCTCACCCGACAGGGTTGCCTCTGGAAACACCATATATTTT. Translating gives CASSPDRVASGNTIYF. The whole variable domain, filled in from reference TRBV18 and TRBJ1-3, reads NAGVMQNPRHLVRRRGQEARLRCSPMKGHSHVYWYRQLPEEGLKFMVYLQKENIIDESGMPKERFSAEFPKEGPSILRIQQVVRGDSAAYFCASSPDRVASGNTIYFGEGSWLTVV.

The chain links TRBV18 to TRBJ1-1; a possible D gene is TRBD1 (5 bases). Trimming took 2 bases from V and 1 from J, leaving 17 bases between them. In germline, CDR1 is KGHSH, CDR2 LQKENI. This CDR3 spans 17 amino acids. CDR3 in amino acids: CASSPAIWGNSNTEAFF. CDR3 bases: TGTGCCAGCTCACCAGCTATTTGGGGGAATTCGAACACTGAAGCTTTCTTT.

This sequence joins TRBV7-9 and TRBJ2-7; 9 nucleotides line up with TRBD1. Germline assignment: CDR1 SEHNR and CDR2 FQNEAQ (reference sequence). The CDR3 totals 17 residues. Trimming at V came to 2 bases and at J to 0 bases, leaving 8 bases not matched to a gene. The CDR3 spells CASSLPITGGASYEQYF. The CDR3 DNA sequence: TGTGCCAGCAGCTTACCCATCACAGGGGGCGCCTCCTACGAGCAGTACTTC.

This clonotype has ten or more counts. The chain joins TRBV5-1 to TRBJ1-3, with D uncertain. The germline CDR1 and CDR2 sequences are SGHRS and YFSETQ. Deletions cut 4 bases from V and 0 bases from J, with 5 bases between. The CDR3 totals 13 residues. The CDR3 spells CASSPDSGNTIYF. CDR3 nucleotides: TGCGCCAGCAGCCCCGACTCTGGAAACACCATATATTTT. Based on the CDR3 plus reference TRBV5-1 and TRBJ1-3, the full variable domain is KAGVTQTPRYLIKTRGQQVTLSCSPISGHRSVSWYQQTPGQGLQFLFEYFSETQRNKGNFPGRFSGRQFSNSRSEMNVSTLELGDSALYLCASSPDSGNTIYFGEGSWLTVV.